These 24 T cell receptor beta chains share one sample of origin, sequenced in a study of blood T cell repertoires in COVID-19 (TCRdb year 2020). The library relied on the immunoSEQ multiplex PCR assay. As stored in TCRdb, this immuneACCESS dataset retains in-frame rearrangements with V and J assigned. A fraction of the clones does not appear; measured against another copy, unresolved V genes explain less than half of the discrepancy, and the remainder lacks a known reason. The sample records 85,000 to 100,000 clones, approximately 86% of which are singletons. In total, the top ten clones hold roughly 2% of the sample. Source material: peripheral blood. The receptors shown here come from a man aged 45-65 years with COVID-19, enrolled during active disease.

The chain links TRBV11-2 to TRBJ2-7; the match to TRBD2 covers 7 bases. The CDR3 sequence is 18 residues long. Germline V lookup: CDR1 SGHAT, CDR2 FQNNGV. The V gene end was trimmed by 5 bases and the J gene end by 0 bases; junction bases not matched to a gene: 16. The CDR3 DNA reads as TGTGCCAGCAGCAAGGAAATGACTAGCTCCGCATCCTCCTACGAGCAGTACTTC. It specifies CASSKEMTSSASSYEQYF.

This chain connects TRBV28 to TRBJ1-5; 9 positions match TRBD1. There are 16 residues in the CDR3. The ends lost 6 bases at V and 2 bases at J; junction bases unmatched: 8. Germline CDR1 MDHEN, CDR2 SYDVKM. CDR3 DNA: TGTGCCAGCAGCCGAACTACAGGGGGCGGCAATCAGCCCCAGCATTTT. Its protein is CASSRTTGGGNQPQHF. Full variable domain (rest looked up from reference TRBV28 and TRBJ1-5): DVKVTQSSRYLVKRTGEKVFLECVQDMDHENMFWYRQDPGLGLRLIYFSYDVKMKEKGDIPEGYSVSREKKERFSLILESASTNQTSMYLCASSRTTGGGNQPQHFGDGTRLSIL.

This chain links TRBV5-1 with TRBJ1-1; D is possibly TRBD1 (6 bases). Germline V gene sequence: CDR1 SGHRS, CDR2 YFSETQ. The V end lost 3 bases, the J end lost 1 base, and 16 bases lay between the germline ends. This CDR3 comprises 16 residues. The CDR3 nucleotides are TGCGCCAGCAGCTGGCCGGTAACGACAGGGAACACTGAAGCTTTCTTT. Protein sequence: CASSWPVTTGNTEAFF.

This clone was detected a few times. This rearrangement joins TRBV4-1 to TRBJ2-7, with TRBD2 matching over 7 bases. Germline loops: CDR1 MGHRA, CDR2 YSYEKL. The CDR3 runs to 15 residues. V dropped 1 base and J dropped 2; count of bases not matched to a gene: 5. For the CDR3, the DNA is TGCGCCAGCAGCCAAGTACTAGCGTCTACCTACGAGCAGTACTTC. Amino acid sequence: CASSQVLASTYEQYF.

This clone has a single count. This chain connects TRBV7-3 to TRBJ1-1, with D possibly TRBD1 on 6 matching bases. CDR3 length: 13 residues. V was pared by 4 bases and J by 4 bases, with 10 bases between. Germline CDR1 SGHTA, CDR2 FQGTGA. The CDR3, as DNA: TGTGCCAGCAGCTCACAGGGTAGCACTGAAGCTTTCTTT. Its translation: CASSSQGSTEAFF.

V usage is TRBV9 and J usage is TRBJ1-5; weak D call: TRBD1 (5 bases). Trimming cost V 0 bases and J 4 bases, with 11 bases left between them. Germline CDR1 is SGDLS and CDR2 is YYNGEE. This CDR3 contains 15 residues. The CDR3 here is CASSVGQGNNQPQHF. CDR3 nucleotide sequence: TGTGCCAGCAGCGTAGGGCAGGGAAATAATCAGCCCCAGCATTTT. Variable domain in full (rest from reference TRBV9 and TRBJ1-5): DSGVTQTPKHLITATGQRVTLRCSPRSGDLSVYWYQQSLDQGLQFLIQYYNGEERAKGNILERFSAQQFPDLHSELNLSSLELGDSALYFCASSVGQGNNQPQHFGDGTRLSIL.

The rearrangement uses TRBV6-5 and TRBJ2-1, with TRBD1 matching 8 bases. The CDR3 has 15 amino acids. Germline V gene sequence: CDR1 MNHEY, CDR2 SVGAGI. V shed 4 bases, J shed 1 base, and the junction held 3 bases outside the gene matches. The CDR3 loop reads CASSFRDRSYNEQFF. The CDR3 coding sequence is TGTGCCAGCAGTTTCCGGGACAGGTCCTACAATGAGCAGTTCTTC.

For the CDR3, the DNA is TGCGCCAGTAGCCGAGTTGCGGGGGGTTACAATGAGCAGTTCTTC. This encodes CASSRVAGGYNEQFF. The chain employs TRBV5-1 and TRBJ2-1; 8 bases align to TRBD2. The germline CDR1 and CDR2 sequences are SGHRS and YFSETQ. With V trimmed by 8 bases and J by 4 bases, 11 bases remained unmatched. CDR3 length: 15 amino acids.

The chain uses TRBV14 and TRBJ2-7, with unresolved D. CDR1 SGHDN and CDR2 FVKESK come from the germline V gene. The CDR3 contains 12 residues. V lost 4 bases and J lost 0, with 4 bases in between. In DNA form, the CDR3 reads TGTGCCAGCAGCCCCAGCTCCTACGAGCAGTACTTC. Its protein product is CASSPSSYEQYF. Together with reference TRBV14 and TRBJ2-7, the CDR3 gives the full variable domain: EAGVTQFPSHSVIEKGQTVTLRCDPISGHDNLYWYRRVMGKEIKFLLHFVKESKQDESGMPNNRFLAERTGGTYSTLKVQPAELEDSGVYFCASSPSSYEQYFGPGTRLTVT.

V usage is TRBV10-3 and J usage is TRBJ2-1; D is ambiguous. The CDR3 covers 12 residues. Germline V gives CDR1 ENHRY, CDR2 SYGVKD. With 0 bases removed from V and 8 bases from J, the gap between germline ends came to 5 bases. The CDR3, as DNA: TGTGCCATCAGTGAGTCGAGTTATGAGCAGTTCTTC. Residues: CAISESSYEQFF.

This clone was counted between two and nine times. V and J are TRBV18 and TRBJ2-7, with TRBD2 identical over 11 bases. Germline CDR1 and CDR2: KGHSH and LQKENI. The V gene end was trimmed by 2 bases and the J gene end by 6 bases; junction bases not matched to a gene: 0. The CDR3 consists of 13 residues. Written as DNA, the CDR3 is TGTGCCAGCTCACCAGGGACTAGCGGCGAGCAGTACTTC. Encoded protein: CASSPGTSGEQYF. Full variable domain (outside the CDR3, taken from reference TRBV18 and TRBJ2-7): NAGVMQNPRHLVRRRGQEARLRCSPMKGHSHVYWYRQLPEEGLKFMVYLQKENIIDESGMPKERFSAEFPKEGPSILRIQQVVRGDSAAYFCASSPGTSGEQYFGPGTRLTVT.

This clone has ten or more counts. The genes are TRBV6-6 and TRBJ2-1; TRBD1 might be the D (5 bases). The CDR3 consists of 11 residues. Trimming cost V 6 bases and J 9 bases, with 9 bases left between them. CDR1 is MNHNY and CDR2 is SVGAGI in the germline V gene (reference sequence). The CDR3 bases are TGTGCCAGCAGAGGGGTACCTGAGCAGTTCTTC. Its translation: CASRGVPEQFF.

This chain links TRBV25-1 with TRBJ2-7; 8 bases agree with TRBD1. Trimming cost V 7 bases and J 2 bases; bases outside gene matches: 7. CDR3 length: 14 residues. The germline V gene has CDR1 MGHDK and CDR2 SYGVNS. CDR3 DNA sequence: TGTGCCAGCAATGGACAGGGCTCAACCTACGAGCAGTACTTC. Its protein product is CASNGQGSTYEQYF.

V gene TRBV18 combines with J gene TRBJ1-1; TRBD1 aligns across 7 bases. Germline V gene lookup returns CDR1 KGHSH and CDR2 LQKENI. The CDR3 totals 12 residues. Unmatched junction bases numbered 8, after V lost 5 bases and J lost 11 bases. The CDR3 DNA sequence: TGTGCCAGCTCAACGGACAGGTCCGGCGCTTTCTTT. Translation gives CASSTDRSGAFF. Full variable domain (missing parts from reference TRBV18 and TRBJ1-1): NAGVMQNPRHLVRRRGQEARLRCSPMKGHSHVYWYRQLPEEGLKFMVYLQKENIIDESGMPKERFSAEFPKEGPSILRIQQVVRGDSAAYFCASSTDRSGAFFGQGTRLTVV.

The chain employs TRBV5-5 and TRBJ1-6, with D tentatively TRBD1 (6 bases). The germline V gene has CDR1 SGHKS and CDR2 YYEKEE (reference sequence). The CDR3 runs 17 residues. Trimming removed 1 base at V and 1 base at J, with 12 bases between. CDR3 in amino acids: CASSLWLQGSYNSPLHF. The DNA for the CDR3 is TGTGCCAGCAGCTTGTGGTTACAGGGTTCCTATAATTCACCCCTCCACTTT. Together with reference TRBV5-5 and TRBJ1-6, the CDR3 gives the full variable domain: DAGVTQSPTHLIKTRGQQVTLRCSPISGHKSVSWYQQVLGQGPQFIFQYYEKEERGRGNFPDRFSARQFPNYSSELNVNALLLGDSALYLCASSLWLQGSYNSPLHFGNGTRLTVT.

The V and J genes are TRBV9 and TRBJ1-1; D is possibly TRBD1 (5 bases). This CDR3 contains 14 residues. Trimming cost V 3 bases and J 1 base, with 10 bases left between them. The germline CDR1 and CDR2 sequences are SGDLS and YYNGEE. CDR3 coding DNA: TGTGCCAGCAGCGCCCAGGGTCAGAACACTGAAGCTTTCTTT. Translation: CASSAQGQNTEAFF. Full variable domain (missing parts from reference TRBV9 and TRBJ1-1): DSGVTQTPKHLITATGQRVTLRCSPRSGDLSVYWYQQSLDQGLQFLIQYYNGEERAKGNILERFSAQQFPDLHSELNLSSLELGDSALYFCASSAQGQNTEAFFGQGTRLTVV.

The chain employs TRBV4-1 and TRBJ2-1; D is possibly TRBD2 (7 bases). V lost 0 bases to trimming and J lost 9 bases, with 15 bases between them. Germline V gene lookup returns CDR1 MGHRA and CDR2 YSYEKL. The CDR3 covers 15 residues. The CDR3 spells CASSQDWAGAGEQFF. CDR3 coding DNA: TGCGCCAGCAGCCAAGACTGGGCGGGGGCGGGTGAGCAGTTCTTC.

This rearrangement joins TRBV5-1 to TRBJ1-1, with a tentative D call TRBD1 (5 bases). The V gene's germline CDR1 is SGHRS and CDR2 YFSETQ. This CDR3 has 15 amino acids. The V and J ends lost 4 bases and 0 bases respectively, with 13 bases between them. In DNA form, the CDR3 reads TGCGCCAGCAGCCTCCATGAGGACATGAACACTGAAGCTTTCTTT. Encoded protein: CASSLHEDMNTEAFF. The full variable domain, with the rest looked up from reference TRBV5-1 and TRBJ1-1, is KAGVTQTPRYLIKTRGQQVTLSCSPISGHRSVSWYQQTPGQGLQFLFEYFSETQRNKGNFPGRFSGRQFSNSRSEMNVSTLELGDSALYLCASSLHEDMNTEAFFGQGTRLTVV.

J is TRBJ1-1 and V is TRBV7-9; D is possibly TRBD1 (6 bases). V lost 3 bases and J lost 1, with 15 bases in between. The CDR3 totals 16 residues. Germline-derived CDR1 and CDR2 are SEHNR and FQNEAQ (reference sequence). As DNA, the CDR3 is TGTGCCAGCAGCTTTGGGACAAAATTACCGAACACTGAAGCTTTCTTT. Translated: CASSFGTKLPNTEAFF.

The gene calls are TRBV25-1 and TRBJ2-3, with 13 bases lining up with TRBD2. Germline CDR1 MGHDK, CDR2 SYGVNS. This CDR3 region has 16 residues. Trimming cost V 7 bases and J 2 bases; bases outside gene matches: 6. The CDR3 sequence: CASKGLAGANTDTQYF. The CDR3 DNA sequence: TGTGCCAGCAAAGGACTAGCGGGGGCCAACACAGATACGCAGTATTTT.

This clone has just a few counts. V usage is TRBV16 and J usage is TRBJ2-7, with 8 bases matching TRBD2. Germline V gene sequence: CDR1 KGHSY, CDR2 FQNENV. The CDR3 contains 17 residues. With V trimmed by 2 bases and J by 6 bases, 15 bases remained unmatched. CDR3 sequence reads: CASSQTAPGLGTVEQYF. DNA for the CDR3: TGTGCCAGCAGCCAAACTGCACCGGGACTAGGGACGGTCGAGCAGTACTTC.

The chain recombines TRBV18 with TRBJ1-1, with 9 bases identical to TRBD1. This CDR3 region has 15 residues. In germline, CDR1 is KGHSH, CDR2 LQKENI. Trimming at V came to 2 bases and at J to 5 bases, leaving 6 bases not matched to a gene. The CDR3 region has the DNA TGTGCCAGCTCACCAAGACAGGGGGAAGGGACTGAAGCTTTCTTT. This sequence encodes CASSPRQGEGTEAFF.

CDR3 DNA sequence: TGTGCCAGCAGCTCCCGTGGGCGGGGGAACTACAATGAGCAGTTCTTC. This codes for CASSSRGRGNYNEQFF. V gene TRBV7-2 combines with J gene TRBJ2-1; 7 bases are a match to TRBD2. Germline V gene sequence: CDR1 SGHTA, CDR2 FQGNSA. This CDR3 comprises 16 residues. After removal of 4 bases from V and 3 bases from J, the junction contained 9 bases not matched to a gene.

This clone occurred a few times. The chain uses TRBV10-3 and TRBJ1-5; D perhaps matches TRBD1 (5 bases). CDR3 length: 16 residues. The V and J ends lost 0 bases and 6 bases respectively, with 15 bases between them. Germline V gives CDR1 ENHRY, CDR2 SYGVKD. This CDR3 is CAISESLGGLGQPQHF. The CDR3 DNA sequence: TGTGCCATCAGTGAGTCGTTGGGGGGGTTGGGTCAGCCCCAGCATTTT.